This T cell receptor (beta chain) came from a study of blood T cell repertoires in COVID-19. At the level of the study: The analysed material was cDNA or gDNA that came from T cells, B-cell-depleted T cells, or PBMCs.

The germline CDR1 and CDR2 sequences are SGHRS and YFSETQ. CDR3 length equals 15 residues. Trimming at V came to 2 bases and at J to 1 base, leaving 6 bases not matched to a gene. Original processing notes: Reference gene primer amplification in the assay estimated nucleated cell counts. The assay was immunoSEQ multiplex PCR, and TCRdb's table has in-frame clones only and misses some. V and J calls and clone size are copied from that table; D and trimming were computed from the DNA. The table includes 140,000 to 150,000 clones, around 78% detected once. The material sequenced was peripheral blood. This TCR was sampled from a woman aged 60-75 years with acute or convalescent COVID-19. This chain uses TRBV5-1 with TRBJ2-7; 7 bases map to TRBD1. The CDR3 sequence is CASSLLGTASYEQYF. CDR3 sequence (DNA): TGCGCCAGCAGCTTACTAGGGACAGCTTCCTACGAGCAGTACTTC. Full variable domain (remainder filled in from reference TRBV5-1 and TRBJ2-7): KAGVTQTPRYLIKTRGQQVTLSCSPISGHRSVSWYQQTPGQGLQFLFEYFSETQRNKGNFPGRFSGRQFSNSRSEMNVSTLELGDSALYLCASSLLGTASYEQYFGPGTRLTVT.